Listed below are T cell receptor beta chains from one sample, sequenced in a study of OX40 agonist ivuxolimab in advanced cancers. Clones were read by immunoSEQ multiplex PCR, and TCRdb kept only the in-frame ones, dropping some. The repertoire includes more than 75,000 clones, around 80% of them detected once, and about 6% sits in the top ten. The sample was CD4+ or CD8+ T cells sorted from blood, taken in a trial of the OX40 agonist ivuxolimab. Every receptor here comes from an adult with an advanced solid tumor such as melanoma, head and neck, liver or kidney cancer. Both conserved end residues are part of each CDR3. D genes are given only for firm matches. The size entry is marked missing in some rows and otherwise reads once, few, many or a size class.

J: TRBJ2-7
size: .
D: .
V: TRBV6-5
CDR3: CATRTAGQGQYF
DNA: TGTGCCACCCGGACAGCTGGGCAGGGGCAGTACTTC

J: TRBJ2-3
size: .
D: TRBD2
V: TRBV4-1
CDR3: CASSSPGLAGVGFTDTQYF
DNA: TGCGCCAGCAGCTCTCCGGGACTAGCGGGAGTTGGGTTTACAGATACGCAGTATTTT

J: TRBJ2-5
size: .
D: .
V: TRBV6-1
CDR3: CASGLFSTQYF
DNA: TGTGCCAGCGGGCTTTTTTCGACCCAGTACTTC

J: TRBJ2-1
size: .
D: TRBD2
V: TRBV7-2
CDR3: CASRETWTSYNEQFF
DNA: TGTGCCAGCAGAGAGACCTGGACTAGCTACAATGAGCAGTTCTTC

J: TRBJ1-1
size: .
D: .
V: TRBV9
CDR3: CASSPTGNTEAFF
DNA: TGTGCCAGCAGCCCGACGGGGAACACTGAAGCTTTCTTT

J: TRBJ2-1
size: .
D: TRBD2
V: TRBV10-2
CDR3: CASSGLAGGPGEQFF
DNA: TGCGCCAGCAGTGGACTAGCGGGGGGGCCGGGTGAGCAGTTCTTC

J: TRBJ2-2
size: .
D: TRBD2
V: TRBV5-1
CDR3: CASSSSGDPTGELFF
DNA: TGCGCCAGCAGCAGTAGCGGGGACCCCACCGGGGAGCTGTTTTTT

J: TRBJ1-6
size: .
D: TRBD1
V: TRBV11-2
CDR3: CASSQGTGPSPLHF
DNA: TGTGCCAGCAGCCAAGGGACAGGGCCATCACCCCTCCACTTT

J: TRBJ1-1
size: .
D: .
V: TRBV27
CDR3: CASRGRVRTEAFF
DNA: TGTGCCAGCAGGGGCAGGGTGAGAACTGAAGCTTTCTTT

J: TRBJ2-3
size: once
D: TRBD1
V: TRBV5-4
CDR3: CASSSRTGGDTQYF
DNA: TGTGCCAGCAGCTCAAGGACAGGGGGGGATACGCAGTATTTT

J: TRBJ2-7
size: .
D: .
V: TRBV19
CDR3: CASSPQQGYEQYF
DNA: TGTGCCAGTAGTCCTCAACAGGGTTACGAGCAGTACTTC

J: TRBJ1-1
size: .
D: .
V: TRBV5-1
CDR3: CASSHPDRNTEAFF
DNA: TGCGCCAGCAGTCACCCGGACAGGAACACTGAAGCTTTCTTT

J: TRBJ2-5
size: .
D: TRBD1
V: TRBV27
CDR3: CASSLTPGGQETQYF
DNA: TGTGCCAGCAGTTTAACTCCAGGGGGTCAAGAGACCCAGTACTTC

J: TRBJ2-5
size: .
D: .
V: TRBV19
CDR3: CASSIGGRGGETQYF
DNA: TGTGCCAGTAGTATAGGGGGGCGGGGTGGCGAGACCCAGTACTTC

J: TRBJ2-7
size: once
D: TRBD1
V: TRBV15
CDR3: CATSRGGGQGSYEQYF
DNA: TGTGCCACCAGCAGAGGGGGGGGACAGGGGTCCTACGAGCAGTACTTC

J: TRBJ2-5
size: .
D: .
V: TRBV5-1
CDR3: CASSWAQGTETQYF
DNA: TGCGCCAGCAGCTGGGCCCAGGGGACGGAGACCCAGTACTTC

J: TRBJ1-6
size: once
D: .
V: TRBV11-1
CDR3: CASSLERNSPLHF
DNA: TGTGCCAGCAGCTTAGAGCGGAATTCACCCCTCCACTTT

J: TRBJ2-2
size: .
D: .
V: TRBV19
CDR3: CASSITSGTGELFF
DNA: TGTGCCAGTAGTATCACTTCAGGGACCGGGGAGCTGTTTTTT

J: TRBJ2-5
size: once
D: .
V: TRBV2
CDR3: CASSPGRGETQYF
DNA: TGTGCCAGCAGCCCGGGACGGGGAGAGACCCAGTACTTC

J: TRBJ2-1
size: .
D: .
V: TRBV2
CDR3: CATQTGNEQFF
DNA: TGTGCCACCCAGACCGGGAATGAGCAGTTCTTC

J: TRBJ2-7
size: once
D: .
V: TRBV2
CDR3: CASSGRTDIGYEQYF
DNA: TGTGCCAGCAGTGGCCGGACAGACATAGGGTACGAGCAGTACTTC

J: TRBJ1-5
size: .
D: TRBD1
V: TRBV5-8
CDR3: CASSLGTGVGQPQHF
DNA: TGTGCCAGCAGCTTGGGGACAGGGGTGGGTCAGCCCCAGCATTTT

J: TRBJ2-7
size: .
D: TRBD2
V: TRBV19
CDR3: CASSIGGGAYEQYF
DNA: TGTGCCAGTAGTATTGGCGGGGGGGCTTACGAGCAGTACTTC

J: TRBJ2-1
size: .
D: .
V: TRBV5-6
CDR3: CASSFDVRTPDHEQFF
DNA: TGTGCCAGCAGCTTCGACGTAAGGACCCCGGACCATGAGCAGTTCTTC

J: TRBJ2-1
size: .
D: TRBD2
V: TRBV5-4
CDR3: CASSESGGAFNEQFF
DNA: TGTGCCAGCAGCGAGAGCGGGGGTGCTTTTAATGAGCAGTTCTTC

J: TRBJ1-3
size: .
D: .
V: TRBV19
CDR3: CASSYKGGSGNTIYF
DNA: TGTGCCAGTAGTTATAAGGGGGGCTCTGGAAACACCATATATTTT

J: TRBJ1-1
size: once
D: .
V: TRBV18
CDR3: CASSPPGLRGTTEAFF
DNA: TGTGCCAGCTCACCACCGGGATTGAGGGGAACCACTGAAGCTTTCTTT

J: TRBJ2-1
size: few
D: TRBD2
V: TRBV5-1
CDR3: CASSLVAGSSYNEQFF
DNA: TGCGCCAGCAGCTTGGTAGCGGGGAGCTCCTACAATGAGCAGTTCTTC

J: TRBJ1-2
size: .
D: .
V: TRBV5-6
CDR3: CASSLTGGDGYTF
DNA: TGTGCCAGCAGCTTGACGGGAGGCGATGGCTACACCTTC